The 12 T cell receptor beta chains below come from one sample, sequenced in a study of shared clonotypes between healthy human individuals. Only CD45RO-negative cells positively selected for CCR7 counted as naive CD8 cells, so terminally differentiated effector memory CD45RA+ cells were excluded. Data came from immunoSEQ multiplex PCR; TCRdb stores just in-frame clones and leaves some out. This table has approximately 740,000 clones, 85% to 95% appearing once. Sequencing input: naive CD8+ T cells sorted from blood. The receptors were gathered from a man aged 30 to 45 in good health.

This rearrangement joins TRBV4-2 to TRBJ2-7; D is unresolved. CDR1 LGHNA and CDR2 YNFKEQ come from the germline V gene. V lost 3 bases and J 6 bases, leaving 12 bases between the germline ends. This CDR3 is 13 amino acids long. The CDR3 nucleotides read TGTGCCAGCAGCCAGAACCTAGAAGCCGAGCAGTACTTC. Residues: CASSQNLEAEQYF.

The chain carries TRBV5-4 and TRBJ2-7, with D perhaps matching TRBD1 (5 bases). The CDR3 loop spans 14 amino acids. Looked up from germline, CDR1 is SGHNT and CDR2 is YYREEE (reference sequence). V shed 3 bases and J shed 2 bases, with 12 bases lying between them. Here the CDR3 DNA reads TGTGCCAGCAGCTCCCTAGGGGATCCCTACGAGCAGTACTTC. Protein product: CASSSLGDPYEQYF.

Note on this clone: The sample carries other DNA sequences with the same CDR3. The chain recombines TRBV2 with TRBJ2-1, with TRBD2 matching 9 bases. The CDR3 is 14 amino acids. After removal of 4 bases from V and 4 bases from J, the junction contained 2 bases not matched to a gene. Germline values: CDR1 SNHLY, CDR2 FYNNEI. For the CDR3, the DNA is TGTGCCAGCAGTGGGCTAGCGGGGTACAATGAGCAGTTCTTC. Amino acid sequence: CASSGLAGYNEQFF.

The genes are TRBV7-6 and TRBJ1-1; D is ambiguous. This CDR3 comprises 15 residues. The germline CDR1 and CDR2 sequences are SGHVS and FNYEAQ. Trimming shortened V by 5 bases and J by 1 base, and 14 bases separated the two germline ends. This CDR3 is CASSALKTSNTEAFF. Written as DNA, the CDR3 is TGTGCCAGCAGCGCGCTAAAAACTTCGAACACTGAAGCTTTCTTT.

V usage is TRBV6-5 and J usage is TRBJ1-5; D is unresolved. Germline CDR1 is MNHEY and CDR2 is SVGAGI. Trimming cost V 6 bases and J 6 bases, with 6 bases left between them. The CDR3 has 11 amino acids. CDR3 sequence reads: CASRDGQPQHF. Written as DNA, the CDR3 is TGTGCCAGCAGGGACGGTCAGCCCCAGCATTTT.

The rearrangement uses TRBV10-1 and TRBJ2-1, with TRBD2 matching 10 bases. CDR3 length: 14 residues. Trimming at V came to 4 bases and at J to 9 bases, leaving 6 bases not matched to a gene. CDR1 is WNHNN and CDR2 is SYGVQD in the germline V gene (reference sequence). CDR3 residues: CASSAASGSIEQFF. The CDR3 nucleotides read TGCGCCAGCAGTGCGGCTAGCGGGAGTATTGAGCAGTTCTTC.

The chain combines TRBV30 with TRBJ2-5, with D tentatively TRBD2 (5 bases). Germline CDR1 reads GTSNPN; CDR2 reads SVGIG (reference sequence). V was cut by 0 bases and J by 6 bases, with 14 bases left in between. The CDR3 totals 14 residues. The CDR3 is CAWSVSGSGKTQYF. The CDR3 DNA follows: TGTGCCTGGAGTGTATCTGGGTCGGGAAAGACCCAGTACTTC.

The chain employs TRBV7-8 and TRBJ2-1; maybe TRBD1 (7 bases). Germline lookup yields CDR1 SGHVS and CDR2 FQNEAQ. The CDR3 consists of 13 residues. V shed 11 bases and J shed 10 bases, with 21 bases lying between them. The CDR3 loop reads CAGTGTAAGEQFF. DNA of the CDR3: TGTGCCGGGACCGGGACAGCGGCGGGAGAGCAGTTCTTC.

This chain links TRBV7-9 with TRBJ2-7, with 8 bases fitting TRBD1. CDR3 length: 14 residues. V dropped 5 bases and J dropped 5; count of bases not matched to a gene: 8. Germline-derived CDR1 and CDR2 are SEHNR and FQNEAQ (reference sequence). CDR3 coding DNA: TGTGCCAGCAGCGAAGGTCAGGGGGCGAACGAGCAGTACTTC. This translates into CASSEGQGANEQYF.

The genes are TRBV6-5 and TRBJ2-2; 7 nucleotides align to TRBD1. The germline V gene has CDR1 MNHEY and CDR2 SVGAGI. This CDR3 comprises 15 residues. Trimming at V came to 6 bases and at J to 1 base, leaving 5 bases not matched to a gene. Written as DNA, the CDR3 is TGTGCCAGCAGCTGGACAGGTTTGAACACCGGGGAGCTGTTTTTT. It codes for CASSWTGLNTGELFF.

The CDR3 nucleotides read TGTGCCTGGAGTGGTAGCGGGAGTGGAGATGAGCAGTTCTTC. It specifies CAWSGSGSGDEQFF. The V gene is TRBV30, the J gene TRBJ2-1; 9 nucleotides line up with TRBD2. There are 14 residues in the CDR3. The V segment lost 1 base and the J segment 8 bases; nucleotides outside the gene matches: 6. Germline V gene sequence: CDR1 GTSNPN, CDR2 SVGIG (reference sequence).

This chain connects TRBV7-6 to TRBJ2-3; D unresolved. Germline V CDR1 and CDR2: SGHVS, FNYEAQ. This CDR3 region has 17 residues. V was clipped by 5 bases and J by 4 bases, with 22 bases between them. CDR3 in amino acids: CASSKGRVTQVPDTQYF. The CDR3 DNA reads as TGTGCCAGCAGCAAAGGTCGGGTCACCCAAGTTCCAGATACGCAGTATTTT.